This T cell receptor (beta chain) was sequenced for a study of vaccination and CD4 T cells after COVID-19. Study background: Nasal swab PCR had detected SARS-CoV-2 in convalescent patients, under ten mild and one severe.

Specified treatment: roughly ten-day PBMC culture with coronavirus spike peptide pools or control peptides (ViraFEST assay). TCR sequencing followed the expansion of antigen-specific T cells with peptide pools in ViraFEST. Worth noting for this clonotype: Its antigen is unknown.

Per germline, CDR1 SGHTA and CDR2 FQGNSA. The CDR3 has 15 residues. V shed 5 bases and J 4 bases; nucleotides not matched to a gene: 7. The Oncomine TCR Beta short-read assay sequenced DNA from cultured CD4+ T cells. TCRdb reprocessed the PCR reads with MiXCR, giving one entry per CDR3 protein. The sample lists 20,000 to 30,000 distinct CDR3 sequences; 40% to 50% were seen once. This TCR was recovered from a human donor who had recovered from COVID-19. The gene calls are TRBV7-2 and TRBJ1-5; TRBD1 matches 8 bases. Source material: CD4+ T cells from blood, cultured in vitro. CDR3 sequence: CASSQKGQANQPQHF. The CDR3 bases are TGTGCCAGCAGCCAGAAGGGACAGGCGAATCAGCCCCAGCATTTT.